This entry concerns a single TCR beta chain. Its antigen remains unidentified. One end of the junction does not line up with germline, which may come from a read error. This entry comes from a study of breast tumors, draining lymph nodes, adjacent tissues. Breast cancer patients provided tissue from their axillary draining lymph nodes. MiXCR, run by TCRdb on the multiplex PCR reads, gives a single entry per CDR3 protein. The top ten clones hold approximately 3.5% of a sample with some 120,000 distinct CDR3 sequences, just under 20% of them seen once. This CDR3 comprises 15 residues. CDR1 SGHKS and CDR2 YYEKEE come from the germline V gene (reference sequence). Study results and limitations: Most tumor T cells seemingly derive from lymph node, then expand in tumor. Data only fit, rather than demonstrated, lymph node origin of most tumor T cells. Tumor TCR diversity was below lymph nodes but above nontumor tissue.

V usage is TRBV5-5 and J usage is TRBJ1-2; D unclear. This clonotype originated in a female donor with breast cancer. Some clones in this sample may be carry-over from other donors' samples. Sequencing was performed on axillary lymph node tissue. The CDR3 DNA follows: TGTGCCAGCAGCTCGGAGTCCTTAGCTAACTATGGCTGCACCTTC. It specifies CASSSESLANYGCTF.